The 11 T cell receptor beta chains in this list originate from one sample, sequenced in a study of T-cell reconstitution after alpha-beta-depleted transplantation in children. This sample's TCRbeta library carried unique molecular identifier barcodes. TCRdb independently ran MiXCR on the PCR reads; one entry per CDR3 protein. Of almost 500,000 distinct CDR3 sequences listed, around 13% are singletons. The sample was PBMCs from the stem cell graft donor, taken from the stem cell graft. The receptors shown here come from a human donor who donated a stem cell graft to a child with combined immunodeficiency.

This clonotype appeared many times. The chain links TRBV4-3 to TRBJ2-1; a weak D match, TRBD2 (6 bases). The CDR3 contains 17 residues. Trimming left V 0 bases short and J 0 bases short, with 12 bases between. Per germline, CDR1 LGHNA and CDR2 YSLEER. The CDR3 spells CASSQDHWGGSYNEQFF. Here the CDR3 DNA reads TGCGCCAGCAGCCAAGATCACTGGGGAGGCTCCTACAATGAGCAGTTCTTC.

The CDR3: CASSQGPSGYHRAYEQYF. The CDR3 bases are TGCGCCAGCAGCCAAGGGCCTAGCGGCTATCATCGGGCCTACGAGCAGTACTTC. The rearrangement uses TRBV4-3 and TRBJ2-7, with 7 bases fitting TRBD2. The V gene's germline CDR1 is LGHNA and CDR2 YSLEER. This CDR3 has 18 amino acids. V lost 1 base, J lost 2 bases, and 14 bases stayed unmatched.

The rearrangement joins TRBV11-1 to TRBJ2-2; 8 positions agree with TRBD2. The CDR3 sequence is 18 residues long. CDR1 and CDR2 from the germline V gene are SGHAT and FQDESV (reference sequence). Losses at the gene ends were 5 bases for V and 1 base for J; bases not matched to a gene: 12. As DNA, the CDR3 is TGTGCCAGCAGCCTAGGATCCCGGACTAGCTTGAACACCGGGGAGCTGTTTTTT. Translated: CASSLGSRTSLNTGELFF.

This clonotype has a handful of counts. The rearrangement uses TRBV12-3 or TRBV12-4 and TRBJ1-2, with D uncertain. This CDR3 is built from 13 residues. With 5 bases removed from V and 8 bases from J, the gap between germline ends came to 15 bases. Here the CDR3 reads CASSRRQDIGYTF. The CDR3 DNA reads TGTGCCAGCAGTCGGCGGCAGGATATCGGCTACACCTTC.

The genes are TRBV29-1 and TRBJ1-2; 9 bases are shared with TRBD1. There are 13 residues in the CDR3. Germline values: CDR1 SQVTM, CDR2 ANQGSEA. V was clipped by 5 bases and J by 2 bases; unmatched bases: 3. CDR3 sequence (DNA): TGCAGCGTTATCGGGACAGGGAACTATGGCTACACCTTC. Its translation is CSVIGTGNYGYTF.

This chain connects TRBV6-2 or TRBV6-3 to TRBJ1-5; a weak D match, TRBD1 (6 bases). Germline CDR1 MNHEY, CDR2 SVGEGT. Trimming stripped 6 bases from V and 6 bases from J, with 18 bases between. CDR3 size: 15 residues. The CDR3 DNA is TGTGCCAGCAGGCCATACAACAGGGTCGGTCAGCCCCAGCATTTT. This encodes CASRPYNRVGQPQHF.

The chain recombines TRBV12-5 with TRBJ2-5; 8 nucleotides align to TRBD1. This CDR3 is built from 14 residues. The trim removed 7 bases at V and 2 bases at J, leaving 6 bases unmatched. Per germline, CDR1 LGHNT and CDR2 FRNRAP. In nucleotides, the CDR3 is TGTGCTAGTGCCCTGGACAGGGTGCAAGAGACCCAGTACTTC. It codes for CASALDRVQETQYF.

This chain joins TRBV20-1 and TRBJ1-1, with no clear D. The germline V gene has CDR1 DFQATT and CDR2 SNEGSKA (reference sequence). The CDR3 contains 10 residues. In DNA form, the CDR3 reads TGCAGCGCCAGCTACACTGAAGCTTTCTTT. Translated: CSASYTEAFF.

V usage is TRBV20-1 and J usage is TRBJ1-1; D may be TRBD1 (5 bases). The CDR3 runs 11 residues. Trimming shortened V by 4 bases and J by 7 bases, and 10 bases separated the two germline ends. Germline loops: CDR1 DFQATT, CDR2 SNEGSKA (reference sequence). The CDR3 nucleotides are TGCAGTGCTACCGGGGGTAGTGAAGCTTTCTTT. It codes for CSATGGSEAFF.

This chain connects TRBV18 to TRBJ2-1; 14 bases match TRBD2. This CDR3 has 20 amino acids. Germline CDR1 is KGHSH and CDR2 is LQKENI. The V gene end was trimmed by 6 bases and the J gene end by 0 bases; junction bases not matched to a gene: 13. The CDR3 DNA reads as TGTGCCAGCTCGCTGGACTTCTCCGGGACTAGCGGGAGCTCCTACAATGAGCAGTTCTTC. It yields the protein CASSLDFSGTSGSSYNEQFF.

Worth noting for this clonotype: Germline is not matched at one junction end, which may reflect a read error. The gene calls are TRBV9 and TRBJ2-1; D perhaps matches TRBD2 (6 bases). CDR3 length: 14 amino acids. From germline, CDR1 is SGDLS and CDR2 YYNGEE. The CDR3: CASSAGTSYNVQFF. The DNA for the CDR3 is TGTGCCAGCAGCGCCGGGACTTCGTACAATGTGCAGTTCTTC.